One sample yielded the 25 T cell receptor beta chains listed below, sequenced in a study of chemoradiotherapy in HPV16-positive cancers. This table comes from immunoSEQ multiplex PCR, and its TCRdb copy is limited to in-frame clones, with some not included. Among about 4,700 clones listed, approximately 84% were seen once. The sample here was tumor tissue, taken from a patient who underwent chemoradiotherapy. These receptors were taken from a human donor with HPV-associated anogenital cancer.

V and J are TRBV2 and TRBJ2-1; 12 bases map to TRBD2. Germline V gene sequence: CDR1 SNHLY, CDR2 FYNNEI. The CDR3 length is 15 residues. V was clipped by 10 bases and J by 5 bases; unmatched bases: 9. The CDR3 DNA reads TGTGCCAACTCTCTCCTAGCGGGGGGGAACAATGAGCAGTTCTTC. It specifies CANSLLAGGNNEQFF.

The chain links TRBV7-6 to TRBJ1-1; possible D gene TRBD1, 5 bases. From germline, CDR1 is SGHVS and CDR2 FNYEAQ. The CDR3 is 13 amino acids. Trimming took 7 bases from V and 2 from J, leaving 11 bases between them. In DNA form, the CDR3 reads TGTGCCAGCACCCCAGACAGTAACACTGAAGCTTTCTTT. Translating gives CASTPDSNTEAFF.

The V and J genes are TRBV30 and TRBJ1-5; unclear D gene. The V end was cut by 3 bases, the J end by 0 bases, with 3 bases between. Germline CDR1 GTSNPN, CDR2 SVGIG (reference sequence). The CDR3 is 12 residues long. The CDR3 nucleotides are TGTGCCTGGAGCATTAGCAATCAGCCCCAGCATTTT. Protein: CAWSISNQPQHF. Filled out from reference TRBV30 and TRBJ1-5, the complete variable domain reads SQTIHQWPATLVQPVGSPLSLECTVEGTSNPNLYWYRQAAGRGLQLLFYSVGIGQISSEVPQNLSASRPQDRQFILSSKKLLLSDSGFYLCAWSISNQPQHFGDGTRLSIL.

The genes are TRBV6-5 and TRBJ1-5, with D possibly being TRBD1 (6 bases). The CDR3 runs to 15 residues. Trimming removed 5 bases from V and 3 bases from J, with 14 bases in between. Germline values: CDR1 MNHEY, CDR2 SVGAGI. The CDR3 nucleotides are TGTGCCAGCAGTCCAGGGGTAGACGTCAATCAGCCCCAGCATTTT. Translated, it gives CASSPGVDVNQPQHF.

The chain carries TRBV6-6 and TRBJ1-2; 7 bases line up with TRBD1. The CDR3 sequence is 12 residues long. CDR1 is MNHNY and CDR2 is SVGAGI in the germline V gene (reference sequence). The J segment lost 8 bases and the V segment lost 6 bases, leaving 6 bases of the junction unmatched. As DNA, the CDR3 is TGTGCCAGCAGAGACAGGGTCCGAGGCTACACCTTC. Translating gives CASRDRVRGYTF.

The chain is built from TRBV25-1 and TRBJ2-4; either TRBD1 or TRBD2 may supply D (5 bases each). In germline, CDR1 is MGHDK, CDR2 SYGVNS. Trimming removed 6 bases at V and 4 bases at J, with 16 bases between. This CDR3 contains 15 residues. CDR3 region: CASSLGETVKNIQYF. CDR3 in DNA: TGTGCCAGCAGCCTCGGGGAGACAGTTAAAAACATTCAGTACTTC.

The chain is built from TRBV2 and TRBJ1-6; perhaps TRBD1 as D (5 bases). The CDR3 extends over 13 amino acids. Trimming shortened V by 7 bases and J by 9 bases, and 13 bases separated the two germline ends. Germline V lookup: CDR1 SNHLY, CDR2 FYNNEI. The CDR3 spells CASKERGVSPLHF. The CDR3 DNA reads TGTGCCAGCAAGGAACGGGGGGTTTCACCCCTCCACTTT.

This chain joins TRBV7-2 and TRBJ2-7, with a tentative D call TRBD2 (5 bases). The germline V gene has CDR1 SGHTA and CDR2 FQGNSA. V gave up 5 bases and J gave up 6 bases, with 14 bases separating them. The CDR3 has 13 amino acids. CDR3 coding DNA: TGTGCCAGCAGCCAGAGGGAAGCATTCGAGCAGTACTTC. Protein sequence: CASSQREAFEQYF.

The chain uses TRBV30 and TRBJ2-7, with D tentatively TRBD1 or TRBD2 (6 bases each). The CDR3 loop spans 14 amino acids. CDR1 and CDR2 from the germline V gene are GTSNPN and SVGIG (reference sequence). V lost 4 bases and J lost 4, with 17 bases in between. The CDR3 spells CAWTGGTGWYEQYF. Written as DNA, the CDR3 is TGTGCCTGGACCGGGGGAACAGGGTGGTACGAGCAGTACTTC.

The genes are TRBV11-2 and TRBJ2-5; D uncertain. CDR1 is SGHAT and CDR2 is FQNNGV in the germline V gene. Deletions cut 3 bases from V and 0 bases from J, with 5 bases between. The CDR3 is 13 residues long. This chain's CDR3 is CASSLSDQETQYF. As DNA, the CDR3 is TGTGCCAGCAGCTTGTCAGACCAAGAGACCCAGTACTTC.

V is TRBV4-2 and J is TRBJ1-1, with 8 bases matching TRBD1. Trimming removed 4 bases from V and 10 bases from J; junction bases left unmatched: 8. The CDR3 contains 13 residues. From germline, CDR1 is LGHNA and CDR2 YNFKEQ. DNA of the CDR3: TGTGCCAGCAGCCCCGCGACAGGGGTGGTAGCTTTCTTT. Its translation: CASSPATGVVAFF.

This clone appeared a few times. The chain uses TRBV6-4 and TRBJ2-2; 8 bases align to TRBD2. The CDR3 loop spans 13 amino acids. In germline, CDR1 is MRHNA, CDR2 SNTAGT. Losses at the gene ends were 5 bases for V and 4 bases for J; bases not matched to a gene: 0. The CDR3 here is CASSSGSTGELFF. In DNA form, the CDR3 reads TGTGCCAGCAGTAGCGGGAGCACCGGGGAGCTGTTTTTT.

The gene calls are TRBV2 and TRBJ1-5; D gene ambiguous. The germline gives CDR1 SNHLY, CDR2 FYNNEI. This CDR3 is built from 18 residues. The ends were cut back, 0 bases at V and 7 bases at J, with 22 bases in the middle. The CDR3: CASSEARRGGGRRQPQHF. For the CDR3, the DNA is TGTGCCAGCAGTGAAGCGAGGAGAGGCGGAGGCAGAAGACAGCCCCAGCATTTT.

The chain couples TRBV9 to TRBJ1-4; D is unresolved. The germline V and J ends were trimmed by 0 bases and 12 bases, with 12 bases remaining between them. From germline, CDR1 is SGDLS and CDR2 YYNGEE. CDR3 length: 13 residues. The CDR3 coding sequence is TGTGCCAGCAGCGTAGGGATTGGCGGCGAACTGTTTTTT. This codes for CASSVGIGGELFF.

This chain's CDR3 is CASSQDRTSGYEQYF. CDR3 bases: TGCGCCAGCAGCCAAGATCGGACTAGCGGGTACGAGCAGTACTTC. The chain combines TRBV4-1 with TRBJ2-7, with 11 bases that match TRBD2. V dropped 0 bases and J dropped 4; count of bases not matched to a gene: 2. This CDR3 is built from 15 residues. Germline values: CDR1 MGHRA, CDR2 YSYEKL.

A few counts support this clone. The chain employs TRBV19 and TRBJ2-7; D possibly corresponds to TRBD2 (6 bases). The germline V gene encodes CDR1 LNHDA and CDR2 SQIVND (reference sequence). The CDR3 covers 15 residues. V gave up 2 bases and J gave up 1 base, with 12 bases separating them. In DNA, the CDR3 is TGTGCCAGTAGTATACGGCTAGCGCCATCCTACGAGCAGTACTTC. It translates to CASSIRLAPSYEQYF.

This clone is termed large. The DNA for the CDR3 is TGCGCCAGCAGCCACCCGGGGACAGGGTTATCGAACACTGAAGCTTTCTTT. Amino acids: CASSHPGTGLSNTEAFF. The chain couples TRBV4-1 to TRBJ1-1; TRBD1 matches at 9 bases. Germline lookup yields CDR1 MGHRA and CDR2 YSYEKL. CDR3 length: 17 amino acids. J lost 1 base, V lost 3 bases, and 9 bases had no gene match.

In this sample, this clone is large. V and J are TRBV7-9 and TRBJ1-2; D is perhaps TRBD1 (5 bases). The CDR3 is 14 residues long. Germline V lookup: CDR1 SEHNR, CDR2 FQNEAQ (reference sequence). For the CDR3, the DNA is TGTAGTGTGGTTCAGGGCAGGAGTAACTATGGCTACACCTTC. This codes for CSVVQGRSNYGYTF.

DNA for the CDR3: TGTGCCTGGAGCCTCGGGGGGGACACTGAAGCTTTCTTT. It codes for CAWSLGGDTEAFF. This rearrangement joins TRBV30 to TRBJ1-1, with D possibly TRBD1 on 5 matching bases. Trimming shortened V by 3 bases and J by 3 bases, and 11 bases separated the two germline ends. There are 13 residues in the CDR3. CDR1 and CDR2 from the germline V gene are GTSNPN and SVGIG (reference sequence).

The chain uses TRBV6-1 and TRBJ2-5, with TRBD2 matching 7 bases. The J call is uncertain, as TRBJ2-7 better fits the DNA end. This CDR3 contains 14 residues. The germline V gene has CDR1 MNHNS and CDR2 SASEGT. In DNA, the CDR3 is TGTGCCAGCAGTGAAACGGGAGGAACCTACGAGCAGTACTTC. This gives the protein CASSETGGTYEQYF.

The CDR3 DNA reads as TGTGCCAGCAGTTATGGAGGGGGGGCCTACGAGCAGTACTTC. The encoded protein is CASSYGGGAYEQYF. The chain links TRBV6-5 to TRBJ2-7, with a weak D call TRBD2 (7 bases). This CDR3 is built from 14 residues. The germline V gene has CDR1 MNHEY and CDR2 SVGAGI. Between the trimmed V and J ends, which lost 3 bases and 2 bases, there was a span of 11 bases.

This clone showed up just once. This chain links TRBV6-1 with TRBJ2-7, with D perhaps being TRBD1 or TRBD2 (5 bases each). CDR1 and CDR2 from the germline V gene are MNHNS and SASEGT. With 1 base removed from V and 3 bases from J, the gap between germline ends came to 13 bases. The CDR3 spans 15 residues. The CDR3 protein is CASSEGGGSVYEQYF. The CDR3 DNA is TGTGCCAGCAGTGAAGGGGGCGGTAGCGTCTACGAGCAGTACTTC.

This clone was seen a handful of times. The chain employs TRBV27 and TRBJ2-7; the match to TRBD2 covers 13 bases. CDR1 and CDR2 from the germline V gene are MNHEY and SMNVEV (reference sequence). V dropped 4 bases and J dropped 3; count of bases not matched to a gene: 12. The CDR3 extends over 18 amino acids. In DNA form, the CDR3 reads TGTGCCAGCAGTTCCGCCCTCGGACTAGCGGGAGCGAACTACGAGCAGTACTTC. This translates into CASSSALGLAGANYEQYF.

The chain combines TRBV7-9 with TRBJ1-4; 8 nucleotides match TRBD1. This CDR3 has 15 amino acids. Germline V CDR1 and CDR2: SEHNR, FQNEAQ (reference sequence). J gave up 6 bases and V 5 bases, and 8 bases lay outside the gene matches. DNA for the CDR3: TGTGCCAGCAGCCCCCAGGGACAGGCCCATGAAAAACTGTTTTTT. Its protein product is CASSPQGQAHEKLFF.

As DNA, the CDR3 is TGTGCCAGCAGCCCGAATAACCCACGGACGGCTGGAAACACCATATATTTT. It codes for CASSPNNPRTAGNTIYF. J is TRBJ1-3 and V is TRBV9; D ambiguous. CDR3 size: 17 residues. Looked up from germline, CDR1 is SGDLS and CDR2 is YYNGEE. V was clipped by 4 bases and J by 2 bases, with 19 bases between them.